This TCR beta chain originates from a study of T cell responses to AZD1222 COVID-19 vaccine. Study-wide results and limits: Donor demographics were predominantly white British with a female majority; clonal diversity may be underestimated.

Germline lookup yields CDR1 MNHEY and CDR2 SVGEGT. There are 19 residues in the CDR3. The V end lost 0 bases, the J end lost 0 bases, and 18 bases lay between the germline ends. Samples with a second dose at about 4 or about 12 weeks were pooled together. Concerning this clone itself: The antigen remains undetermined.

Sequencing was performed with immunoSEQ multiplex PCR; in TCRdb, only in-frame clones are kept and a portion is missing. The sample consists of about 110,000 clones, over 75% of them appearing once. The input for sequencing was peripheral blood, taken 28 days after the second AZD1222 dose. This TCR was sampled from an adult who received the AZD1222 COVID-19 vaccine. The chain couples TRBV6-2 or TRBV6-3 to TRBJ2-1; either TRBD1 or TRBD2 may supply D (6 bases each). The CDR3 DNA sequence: TGTGCCAGCAGTTACTCGATGGGAGGAGGGGGGAGCTCCTACAATGAGCAGTTCTTC. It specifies CASSYSMGGGGSSYNEQFF.